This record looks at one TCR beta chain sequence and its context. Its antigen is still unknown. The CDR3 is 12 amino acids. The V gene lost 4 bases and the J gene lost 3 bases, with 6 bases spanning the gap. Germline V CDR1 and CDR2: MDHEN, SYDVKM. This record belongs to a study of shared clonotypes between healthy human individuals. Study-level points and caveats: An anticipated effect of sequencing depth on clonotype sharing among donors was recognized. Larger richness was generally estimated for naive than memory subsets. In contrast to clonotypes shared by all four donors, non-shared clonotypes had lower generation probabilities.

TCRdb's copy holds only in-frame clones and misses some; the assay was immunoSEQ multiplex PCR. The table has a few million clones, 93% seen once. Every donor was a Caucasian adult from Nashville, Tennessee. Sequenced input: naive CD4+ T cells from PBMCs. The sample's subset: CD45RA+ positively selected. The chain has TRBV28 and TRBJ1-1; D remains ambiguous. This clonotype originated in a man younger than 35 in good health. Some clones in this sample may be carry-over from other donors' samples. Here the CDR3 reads CASSSTHTEAFF. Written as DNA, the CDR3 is TGTGCCAGCAGTTCGACTCACACTGAAGCTTTCTTT. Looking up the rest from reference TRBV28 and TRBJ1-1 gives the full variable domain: DVKVTQSSRYLVKRTGEKVFLECVQDMDHENMFWYRQDPGLGLRLIYFSYDVKMKEKGDIPEGYSVSREKKERFSLILESASTNQTSMYLCASSSTHTEAFFGQGTRLTVV.